Each of the 9 T cell receptor beta chains below was sequenced from the same sample in a study of CD8 T cells in ankylosing spondylitis. TCRdb redid the calling of the 5' RACE reads with MiXCR, one entry per CDR3 protein. The profile shows approximately 220,000 distinct CDR3 sequences, about 26% of them singletons. The sample was blood, either unsorted or a sorted T cell fraction (not recorded which). The source is a male donor with ankylosing spondylitis or in good health (not recorded which).

This clonotype was observed many times. The V gene is TRBV6-5, the J gene TRBJ2-1; D remains unclear. This CDR3 is 14 amino acids long. Germline V gene sequence: CDR1 MNHEY, CDR2 SVGAGI. V lost 2 bases and J lost 5, with 10 bases in between. CDR3 amino acids: CASSYPLTDNEQFF. In nucleotides, the CDR3 is TGTGCCAGCAGTTACCCTCTTACTGACAATGAGCAGTTCTTC.

The J gene is TRBJ2-5, the V gene TRBV13, with D perhaps TRBD2 (5 bases). CDR1 is PRHDT, CDR2 FYEKMQ, per germline (reference sequence). The CDR3 runs 17 residues. V lost 5 bases and J lost 2, with 21 bases in between. The CDR3 nucleotides are TGTGCCAGCAGCCTTTTTTCTGGACGGAGGTTACAAGAGACCCAGTACTTC. Protein sequence: CASSLFSGRRLQETQYF. Full variable domain (remainder filled in from reference TRBV13 and TRBJ2-5): AAGVIQSPRHLIKEKRETATLKCYPIPRHDTVYWYQQGPGQDPQFLISFYEKMQSDKGSIPDRFSAQQFSDYHSELNMSSLELGDSALYFCASSLFSGRRLQETQYFGPGTRLLVL.

This clonotype was found a few times. This chain links TRBV20-1 with TRBJ1-1; tentative D call: TRBD1 (6 bases). V lost 5 bases, J lost 2 bases, and 24 bases lay in between. There are 17 residues in the CDR3. Germline V gene sequence: CDR1 DFQATT, CDR2 SNEGSKA (reference sequence). DNA for the CDR3: TGCAGTGCTTTAAAGGCCCTCCAAAAAGGGGGTAACACTGAAGCTTTCTTT. It translates to CSALKALQKGGNTEAFF.

Many counts were recorded for this clonotype. This chain connects TRBV20-1 to TRBJ2-1; TRBD2 matches at 12 bases. This CDR3 is built from 15 residues. V shed 2 bases, J shed 9 bases, and the junction held 8 bases outside the gene matches. Per germline, CDR1 DFQATT and CDR2 SNEGSKA (reference sequence). CDR3 DNA: TGCAGTGCTAGATGGACTAGCGGGAAGGGCGGTGAGCAGTTCTTC. Translated: CSARWTSGKGGEQFF.

This clonotype has ten or more counts. The chain is built from TRBV29-1 and TRBJ2-7; D may be TRBD1 or TRBD2 (5 bases each). The CDR3 covers 13 residues. V lost 5 bases and J 5 bases, leaving 16 bases between the germline ends. The germline gives CDR1 SQVTM, CDR2 ANQGSEA. The CDR3 region is CSVHRGVGNEQYF. The CDR3 coding sequence is TGCAGCGTTCACCGAGGGGTCGGGAACGAGCAGTACTTC.

In this sample, this clonotype turned up many times. The rearrangement uses TRBV9 and TRBJ2-7; 10 bases are shared with TRBD2. Germline V CDR1 and CDR2: SGDLS, YYNGEE. The junction had 9 bases not matched to a gene; V was cut back by 3 bases and J by 12 bases. The CDR3 loop spans 13 amino acids. In DNA form, the CDR3 reads TGTGCCAGCAGCGCTGGGTTGTCTAGCGGGAGGTACTTC. It yields the protein CASSAGLSSGRYF.

The chain is built from TRBV5-5 and TRBJ2-2; TRBD2 agrees at 7 bases. In germline, CDR1 is SGHKS, CDR2 YYEKEE (reference sequence). V gave up 1 base and J gave up 7 bases; unmatched junction bases: 7. This CDR3 comprises 15 residues. CDR3 DNA sequence: TGTGCCAGCAGCTTGTTGTCTAGCGGTATCGGGGAGCTGTTTTTT. Translation gives CASSLLSSGIGELFF.

This clonotype was picked up many times. The gene calls are TRBV2 and TRBJ2-1; D uncertain. Trimming removed 7 bases at V and 4 bases at J, with 14 bases between. The germline gives CDR1 SNHLY, CDR2 FYNNEI. There are 14 residues in the CDR3. CDR3 sequence (DNA): TGTGCCAGCACATCCGACGCGGAATACAATGAGCAGTTCTTC. It translates to CASTSDAEYNEQFF.

This clonotype has at least ten counts. The genes are TRBV7-2 and TRBJ2-1; 7 bases line up with TRBD2. The CDR3 length is 15 residues. From germline, CDR1 is SGHTA and CDR2 FQGNSA. V shed 4 bases, J shed 8 bases, and the junction held 11 bases outside the gene matches. The chain's CDR3 is CASSSSGGGPYEQFF. CDR3 sequence (DNA): TGTGCCAGCAGCTCCTCGGGGGGAGGGCCCTATGAGCAGTTCTTC.